Here is one T cell receptor beta chain with its context. These data originate in a study of blood T cell repertoires in COVID-19. Trimming removed 7 bases from V and 3 bases from J; junction bases left unmatched: 7. The CDR3 is made up of 14 amino acids. CDR1 and CDR2 (germline): LGHNT, FRNRAP. Clones were sequenced by immunoSEQ multiplex PCR, and TCRdb holds only the in-frame ones, with some missing. The sample holds 150,000 or so clones, roughly 90% seen once. Residents of about two dozen US areas, aged roughly 18 to 89 years, made up the participants. Cohort assignment relied on participant-reported clinical history. During the 2 weeks before they entered the study, exposed participants had met someone with a PCR-confirmed or clinician-diagnosed COVID-19 case.

Input material: PBMCs or T cells enriched from blood (not recorded which). This chain joins TRBV12-5 and TRBJ2-5; 8 bases are shared with TRBD1. This clonotype was sampled from a woman aged 40 to 49 who had been exposed to COVID-19. CDR3 nucleotide sequence: TGTGCTAGTGCACCCGGACAGGGAGAAGAGACCCAGTACTTC. Translated: CASAPGQGEETQYF.